A single sample is the source of the 30 T cell receptor beta chains below, sequenced in a study of cytomegalovirus exposure and HLA in healthy donors. With 60 Vbeta and 13 Jbeta primers, the PCR was carried out. Method: immunoSEQ multiplex PCR; TCRdb's copy keeps in-frame clones and lacks some. The repertoire holds 170,000 or so clones, with 84% as singletons. The sequencing input was PBMCs. The receptors were gathered from a boy aged 2 to 9 in good health and CMV-seronegative.

V is TRBV4-2 and J is TRBJ2-2; D possibly corresponds to TRBD1 (6 bases). The length of the CDR3 is 15 residues. Germline values: CDR1 LGHNA, CDR2 YNFKEQ. Trimming cost V 0 bases and J 4 bases, with 9 bases left between them. CDR3 sequence: CASSQETGSTGELFF. Here the CDR3 DNA reads TGTGCCAGCAGCCAAGAAACAGGGTCCACCGGGGAGCTGTTTTTT.

The count of this clone is one. This chain links TRBV29-1 with TRBJ2-7; 9 bases are a match to TRBD2. CDR3 length: 13 residues. Germline CDR1 SQVTM, CDR2 ANQGSEA. V trimming: 4 bases; J trimming: 2 bases; junction bases outside the gene matches: 3. CDR3 bases: TGCAGCGTTGCACTAGCGGGCCCCTACGAGCAGTACTTC. As protein: CSVALAGPYEQYF.

This clone was counted a few times. The CDR3 region has the DNA TGTGCCAGCAGTTCCGGACAGGGGAGTTGGTACTTC. Its protein is CASSSGQGSWYF. This chain uses TRBV5-4 with TRBJ2-7; TRBD1 aligns across 9 bases. Losses at the gene ends were 5 bases for V and 12 bases for J; bases not matched to a gene: 9. CDR1 is SGHNT, CDR2 YYREEE, per germline (reference sequence). The length of the CDR3 is 12 residues.

The chain employs TRBV28 and TRBJ1-2, with TRBD1 as a possible D gene (6 bases). The germline V gene has CDR1 MDHEN and CDR2 SYDVKM. V lost 7 bases and J 0 bases, leaving 18 bases between the germline ends. The CDR3 is made up of 16 amino acids. The CDR3 protein is CASTPPRGSANYGYTF. CDR3 nucleotides: TGTGCCAGCACTCCGCCCAGGGGTTCAGCTAACTATGGCTACACCTTC.

This clone was seen once. CDR3 loop: CAWTRTGGNYGYTF. DNA of the CDR3: TGTGCCTGGACCCGGACAGGGGGGAACTATGGCTACACCTTC. The chain joins TRBV30 to TRBJ1-2, with TRBD1 matching over 10 bases. The CDR3 is 14 residues long. Unmatched junction bases numbered 4, after V lost 4 bases and J lost 2 bases. The V gene's germline CDR1 is GTSNPN and CDR2 SVGIG (reference sequence).

The rearrangement uses TRBV6-1 and TRBJ2-1, with 9 nucleotides matching TRBD1. Germline CDR1 reads MNHNS; CDR2 reads SASEGT. V was pared by 8 bases and J by 2 bases, with 4 bases of the junction left unmatched. CDR3 length equals 14 residues. The CDR3 DNA is TGTGCCAGCGGGACAGGGAGTCCCTACAATGAGCAGTTCTTC. It translates to CASGTGSPYNEQFF.

V and J are TRBV18 and TRBJ2-2; maybe TRBD1 (6 bases). The CDR3 is 13 amino acids. Germline values: CDR1 KGHSH, CDR2 LQKENI. Trimming cost V 4 bases and J 5 bases, with 8 bases left between them. The CDR3: CASSRGGTGELFF. The CDR3 coding sequence is TGTGCCAGCTCACGAGGGGGTACCGGGGAGCTGTTTTTT.

The V and J genes are TRBV27 and TRBJ1-1; unclear D gene. The CDR3 contains 17 residues. The germline gives CDR1 MNHEY, CDR2 SMNVEV (reference sequence). V lost 4 bases to trimming and J lost 0 bases, with 18 bases between them. DNA of the CDR3: TGTGCCAGCAGTTCAACAGATTTTTATAGAATGAACACTGAAGCTTTCTTT. Encoded protein: CASSSTDFYRMNTEAFF.

This chain uses TRBV5-1 with TRBJ2-7, with 8 bases matching TRBD1. The junction had 18 bases not matched to a gene; V was cut back by 1 base and J by 6 bases. The CDR3 runs 18 residues. Per germline, CDR1 SGHRS and CDR2 YFSETQ. CDR3 coding DNA: TGCGCCAGCAGCTTGTCCCCATCCCGGGACAGGCCGAAGATCGAGCAGTACTTC. Amino acids: CASSLSPSRDRPKIEQYF.

This chain links TRBV7-8 with TRBJ1-5, with D uncertain. The CDR3 extends over 14 amino acids. V lost 1 base, J lost 3 bases, and 7 bases lay in between. Per germline, CDR1 SGHVS and CDR2 FQNEAQ. The CDR3 protein is CASSLGQDNQPQHF. CDR3 in DNA: TGTGCCAGCAGCTTAGGACAAGACAATCAGCCCCAGCATTTT.

The chain links TRBV11-1 to TRBJ2-3; 7 nucleotides line up with TRBD1. The CDR3 is 16 residues long. Germline V CDR1 and CDR2: SGHAT, FQDESV (reference sequence). The trim removed 2 bases at V and 1 base at J, leaving 6 bases unmatched. CDR3 protein: CASSLYPDRRTDTQYF. The CDR3 DNA is TGTGCCAGCAGCTTATACCCGGACAGGCGCACAGATACGCAGTATTTT.

The chain recombines TRBV6-5 with TRBJ2-5; D gene uncertain. Near its end, the DNA agrees better with TRBJ2-7, so the J call may be wrong. CDR3 length: 11 residues. Germline loops: CDR1 MNHEY, CDR2 SVGAGI. CDR3 protein: CASSRLYEQYF. For the CDR3, the DNA is TGTGCCAGCAGTCGTCTCTACGAGCAGTACTTC.

The gene calls are TRBV10-3 and TRBJ2-7; 7 bases map to TRBD1. From germline, CDR1 is ENHRY and CDR2 SYGVKD. The CDR3 covers 15 residues. The V and J ends lost 4 bases and 3 bases, in that order; junction bases with no gene match: 9. The CDR3 loop is CAISGSGQEFYEQYF. CDR3 in DNA: TGTGCCATCAGTGGATCCGGACAGGAATTCTACGAGCAGTACTTC.

This clone has a single count. The rearrangement links TRBV19 to TRBJ2-7; 10 nucleotides line up with TRBD2. The germline gives CDR1 LNHDA, CDR2 SQIVND (reference sequence). The CDR3 runs to 14 residues. After removal of 5 bases from V and 3 bases from J, the junction contained 4 bases not matched to a gene. The CDR3: CASSPGLADYEQYF. CDR3 nucleotides: TGTGCCAGTAGTCCCGGACTAGCGGACTACGAGCAGTACTTC.

CDR3 nucleotides: TGTGCCAGCAGCTTAGGGGGGACACCGCCTGGAAACACCATATATTTT. Protein sequence: CASSLGGTPPGNTIYF. This chain connects TRBV7-9 to TRBJ1-3, with D maybe TRBD1 (6 bases). V was pared by 1 base and J by 2 bases, with 12 bases between. This CDR3 comprises 16 residues. Germline assignment: CDR1 SEHNR and CDR2 FQNEAQ (reference sequence). The full variable domain, with the rest looked up from reference TRBV7-9 and TRBJ1-3, is DTGVSQNPRHKITKRGQNVTFRCDPISEHNRLYWYRQTLGQGPEFLTYFQNEAQLEKSRLLSDRFSAERPKGSFSTLEIQRTEQGDSAMYLCASSLGGTPPGNTIYFGEGSWLTVV.

The chain joins TRBV6-1 to TRBJ2-1, with D perhaps TRBD2 (6 bases). In germline, CDR1 is MNHNS, CDR2 SASEGT. The length of the CDR3 is 12 residues. Trimming took off 6 bases at V and 10 bases at J, with 13 bases between the two ends. CDR3 DNA sequence: TGTGCCAGCAGAGGACTACCGTCGGAGCAGTTCTTC. Protein product: CASRGLPSEQFF.

This chain uses TRBV2 with TRBJ1-4; 9 bases are shared with TRBD1. Germline V lookup: CDR1 SNHLY, CDR2 FYNNEI. J was trimmed by 8 bases and V by 7 bases; bases with no gene match: 14. The CDR3 contains 16 residues. CDR3 sequence reads: CASKRARTGVREKLFF. The CDR3, as DNA: TGTGCCAGCAAAAGGGCCCGGACAGGGGTACGGGAAAAACTGTTTTTT.

The chain employs TRBV7-8 and TRBJ1-2, with 12 bases aligning to TRBD1. Germline CDR1 is SGHVS and CDR2 is FQNEAQ. CDR3 length: 16 amino acids. The V gene end was trimmed by 3 bases and the J gene end by 8 bases; junction bases not matched to a gene: 10. This chain's CDR3 is CASSFHRDRGLGGYTF. The CDR3 DNA follows: TGTGCCAGCAGCTTCCACCGGGACAGGGGGCTCGGCGGCTACACCTTC.

This clone showed up just a few times. V usage is TRBV2 and J usage is TRBJ1-1; D is possibly TRBD1 (5 bases). Germline V CDR1 and CDR2: SNHLY, FYNNEI. The CDR3 length is 13 residues. V was trimmed by 6 bases and J by 0 bases, leaving 8 bases between them. The CDR3 is CASRQAMNTEAFF. For the CDR3, the DNA is TGTGCCAGCAGACAGGCTATGAACACTGAAGCTTTCTTT.

The V gene is TRBV5-8, the J gene TRBJ2-1; 9 bases match TRBD1. The germline V gene encodes CDR1 SGHTS and CDR2 YDEGEE. The CDR3 is 16 residues long. With V trimmed by 0 bases and J by 4 bases, 5 bases remained unmatched. CDR3 in DNA: TGTGCCAGCAGCTTGGGGACAGGGGACTTTTACAATGAGCAGTTCTTC. As protein: CASSLGTGDFYNEQFF.

This chain uses TRBV12-5 with TRBJ2-1; no firm D call. In germline, CDR1 is LGHNT, CDR2 FRNRAP. This CDR3 has 10 residues. With 5 bases removed from V and 9 bases from J, the gap between germline ends came to 5 bases. The CDR3, as DNA: TGTGCTAGTGGTCAGGTTGAGCAGTTCTTC. Its protein is CASGQVEQFF.

The chain uses TRBV6-1 and TRBJ1-2; 7 nucleotides agree with TRBD1. CDR3 length equals 15 residues. V dropped 6 bases and J dropped 4; count of bases not matched to a gene: 11. CDR1 is MNHNS and CDR2 is SASEGT in the germline V gene. CDR3 protein: CASSLQGHQGYGYTF. DNA of the CDR3: TGTGCCAGCAGCCTACAGGGGCATCAAGGCTATGGCTACACCTTC.

J is TRBJ1-3 and V is TRBV4-1, with D possibly being TRBD1 (6 bases). V lost 4 bases to trimming and J lost 0 bases, with 16 bases between them. This CDR3 is 17 amino acids long. In germline, CDR1 is MGHRA, CDR2 YSYEKL. CDR3 amino acids: CASSRDTTGFSGNTIYF. CDR3 in DNA: TGCGCCAGCAGCCGGGATACGACAGGTTTCTCTGGAAACACCATATATTTT.

V gene TRBV18 combines with J gene TRBJ1-1; 8 nucleotides line up with TRBD1. This CDR3 is built from 15 residues. V gave up 5 bases and J gave up 0 bases; unmatched junction bases: 5. Germline lookup yields CDR1 KGHSH and CDR2 LQKENI. The CDR3 here is CASSSGQGMNTEAFF. CDR3 DNA sequence: TGTGCCAGCTCATCAGGACAGGGTATGAACACTGAAGCTTTCTTT.

This clone was picked up a small number of times. The chain is built from TRBV27 and TRBJ2-7; 10 positions agree with TRBD2. The J segment lost 0 bases and the V segment lost 3 bases, leaving 11 bases of the junction unmatched. The CDR3 length is 18 residues. CDR1 and CDR2 (germline): MNHEY, SMNVEV (reference sequence). CDR3: CASSFLAVVAGGSYEQYF. DNA for the CDR3: TGTGCCAGCAGTTTCCTCGCGGTGGTAGCGGGGGGCTCCTACGAGCAGTACTTC.

The DNA of the CDR3 is TGTGCCAGCAGTTCAGGACTAGCGGGAGTTAACGAGCAGTACTTC. Translation gives CASSSGLAGVNEQYF. The V and J genes are TRBV27 and TRBJ2-7; 13 nucleotides agree with TRBD2. The CDR3 length is 15 residues. Germline assignment: CDR1 MNHEY and CDR2 SMNVEV (reference sequence). Trimming cost V 4 bases and J 5 bases; bases outside gene matches: 5.

This sequence joins TRBV7-6 and TRBJ1-5; a possible D gene is TRBD1 (6 bases). V lost 5 bases to trimming and J lost 5 bases, with 16 bases between them. The CDR3 is made up of 15 amino acids. Germline CDR1 is SGHVS and CDR2 is FNYEAQ. CDR3 amino acids: CASSPGGGVDQPQHF. CDR3 bases: TGTGCCAGCAGCCCCGGAGGGGGGGTGGATCAGCCCCAGCATTTT.

CDR3 loop: CAWSPHSGLSGNTIYF. The CDR3 DNA reads TGTGCCTGGAGTCCCCATTCAGGGCTCTCTGGAAACACCATATATTTT. This chain connects TRBV30 to TRBJ1-3, with a possible D match to TRBD1 (5 bases). The CDR3 has 16 amino acids. Germline CDR1 is GTSNPN and CDR2 is SVGIG (reference sequence). V lost 2 bases to trimming and J lost 0 bases, with 14 bases between them.

V is TRBV20-1 and J is TRBJ2-7; D is possibly TRBD1 (6 bases). Germline V gene data show CDR1 as DFQATT and CDR2 as SNEGSKA (reference sequence). V was trimmed by 2 bases and J by 7 bases, leaving 9 bases between them. The CDR3 totals 11 residues. CDR3 sequence reads: CSARQGYEQYF. CDR3 coding DNA: TGCAGTGCTAGACAGGGGTATGAGCAGTACTTC.

This clone occurred a few times. V usage is TRBV5-1 and J usage is TRBJ1-2, with TRBD1 matching 8 bases. This CDR3 is built from 17 residues. The trim removed 4 bases at V and 6 bases at J, leaving 17 bases unmatched. The germline gives CDR1 SGHRS, CDR2 YFSETQ. CDR3 loop: CASSPNRQGPLVDGYTF. CDR3 DNA sequence: TGCGCCAGCAGCCCTAATAGACAGGGGCCCTTGGTCGATGGCTACACCTTC. Full variable domain (missing parts from reference TRBV5-1 and TRBJ1-2): KAGVTQTPRYLIKTRGQQVTLSCSPISGHRSVSWYQQTPGQGLQFLFEYFSETQRNKGNFPGRFSGRQFSNSRSEMNVSTLELGDSALYLCASSPNRQGPLVDGYTFGSGTRLTVV.